Sequencing of this T cell receptor beta chain was carried out in a study of blood T cells in healthy people across ages. Primed by a sample-barcoded 5' primer and a J-beta primer mix, a second PCR proceeded for roughly 7 to 11 cycles. TCRdb reprocessed the 5' RACE reads via MiXCR and lists one record per CDR3 protein. The table records hundreds of thousands of distinct CDR3 sequences, roughly 50% of them present only once. Trimming left V 1 base short and J 5 bases short, with 11 bases between. Germline CDR1 reads DFQATT; CDR2 reads SNEGSKA (reference sequence). There are 13 residues in the CDR3. The clonotype originates from a man between 40 and 49 years old in good health. Sequencing used blood. This chain uses TRBV20-1 with TRBJ2-5; D remains ambiguous. CDR3 amino acids: CSARGGYGETQYF. CDR3 nucleotide sequence: TGCAGTGCTAGAGGAGGTTATGGGGAGACCCAGTACTTC.